This entry lists 19 T cell receptor beta chains sequenced from one sample in a study of blood T cell repertoires in COVID-19. TCRdb's table, derived via immunoSEQ multiplex PCR, lists solely in-frame clones and lacks some. This sample has fewer than 250,000 clones, with approximately 90% found just once. The sequencing input was PBMCs or T cells enriched from blood (not recorded which). These receptors came from a woman aged 25 to 45 with acute COVID-19.

This clone was seen only once. The chain combines TRBV12-3 or TRBV12-4 with TRBJ1-1, with D possibly being TRBD1 (5 bases). The CDR3 spans 12 residues. Trimming removed 6 bases from V and 5 bases from J, with 10 bases in between. CDR3 residues: CASSTTVTEAFF. Here the CDR3 DNA reads TGTGCCAGCAGCACGACAGTAACTGAAGCTTTCTTT.

The chain couples TRBV19 to TRBJ1-2; the D is unclear. Germline V gives CDR1 LNHDA, CDR2 SQIVND (reference sequence). The V end was cut by 5 bases, the J end by 4 bases, with 5 bases between. This CDR3 region has 11 residues. The CDR3 reads CASSVRYGYTF. In DNA form, the CDR3 reads TGTGCCAGTAGTGTTCGCTATGGCTACACCTTC. The full variable domain, its missing parts supplied by reference TRBV19 and TRBJ1-2, is DGGITQSPKYLFRKEGQNVTLSCEQNLNHDAMYWYRQDPGQGLRLIYYSQIVNDFQKGDIAEGYSVSREKKESFPLTVTSAQKNPTAFYLCASSVRYGYTFGSGTRLTVV.

The chain recombines TRBV7-9 with TRBJ1-6, with a tentative D call TRBD1 (5 bases). The CDR3 consists of 12 residues. V was shortened by 5 bases and J by 7 bases, with 6 bases between the two germline ends. In germline, CDR1 is SEHNR, CDR2 FQNEAQ (reference sequence). The CDR3 loop is CASSHRNSPLHF. As DNA, the CDR3 is TGTGCCAGCAGCCACAGGAATTCACCCCTCCACTTT.

CDR3 DNA sequence: TGTGCCAGCAGCCCGGGGACAGCCTATAGCAATCAGCCCCAGCATTTT. It codes for CASSPGTAYSNQPQHF. The chain employs TRBV7-9 and TRBJ1-5; 7 bases agree with TRBD1. Per germline, CDR1 SEHNR and CDR2 FQNEAQ (reference sequence). The J segment lost 0 bases and the V segment lost 5 bases, leaving 7 bases of the junction unmatched. This CDR3 has 16 amino acids. The entire variable domain, with the rest obtained from reference TRBV7-9 and TRBJ1-5, is as follows: DTGVSQNPRHKITKRGQNVTFRCDPISEHNRLYWYRQTLGQGPEFLTYFQNEAQLEKSRLLSDRFSAERPKGSFSTLEIQRTEQGDSAMYLCASSPGTAYSNQPQHFGDGTRLSIL.

This rearrangement joins TRBV7-2 to TRBJ2-5; 10 bases fit TRBD1. CDR1 and CDR2 from the germline V gene are SGHTA and FQGNSA. The CDR3 is 18 amino acids. J gave up 5 bases and V 1 base, and 13 bases lay outside the gene matches. CDR3 loop: CASSLDPRGTGVGETQYF. In DNA, the CDR3 is TGTGCCAGCAGCTTAGATCCCCGGGGGACAGGGGTTGGGGAGACCCAGTACTTC. Based on the CDR3 plus reference TRBV7-2 and TRBJ2-5, the full variable domain is GAGVSQSPSNKVTEKGKDVELRCDPISGHTALYWYRQSLGQGLEFLIYFQGNSAPDKSGLPSDRFSAERTGGSVSTLTIQRTQQEDSAVYLCASSLDPRGTGVGETQYFGPGTRLLVL.

The V gene is TRBV3-1 (or the pseudogene TRBV3-2), the J gene TRBJ2-7; maybe TRBD1 (5 bases). CDR1 and CDR2 from the germline V gene are LGHDT and YNNKEL (reference sequence). V lost 0 bases to trimming and J lost 2 bases, with 5 bases between them. The CDR3 runs 13 residues. The CDR3 region has the DNA TGTGCCAGCAGCCAAGACAGGGCCTACGAGCAGTACTTC. This sequence encodes CASSQDRAYEQYF.

The genes are TRBV5-4 and TRBJ1-1; TRBD1 aligns across 9 bases. The junction had 8 bases not matched to a gene; V was cut back by 3 bases and J by 5 bases. Germline V gene lookup returns CDR1 SGHNT and CDR2 YYREEE (reference sequence). This CDR3 contains 15 residues. CDR3 sequence: CASSSVDRGWTEAFF. For the CDR3, the DNA is TGTGCCAGCAGCTCGGTAGACAGGGGGTGGACTGAAGCTTTCTTT.

This rearrangement joins TRBV3-1 (or the pseudogene TRBV3-2) to TRBJ2-5, with unresolved D. The V and J ends lost 4 bases and 2 bases respectively, with 11 bases between them. CDR1 is LGHDT and CDR2 is YNNKEL in the germline V gene (reference sequence). This CDR3 spans 14 amino acids. The CDR3 DNA reads as TGTGCCAGCAGCCTCGAGGAGCGTCAAGAGACCCAGTACTTC. Translating gives CASSLEERQETQYF.

The chain carries TRBV14 and TRBJ2-1, with D possibly matching TRBD1 (5 bases). The CDR3 is 14 amino acids. CDR1 is SGHDN, CDR2 FVKESK, per germline. With 1 base removed from V and 3 bases from J, the gap between germline ends came to 7 bases. CDR3: CASSQGGSYNEQFF. The CDR3 region has the DNA TGTGCCAGCAGCCAAGGGGGCAGCTACAATGAGCAGTTCTTC.

The chain recombines TRBV6-2 or TRBV6-3 with TRBJ2-7, with a weak D call TRBD1 (6 bases). This CDR3 region has 14 residues. With 6 bases removed from V and 7 bases from J, the gap between germline ends came to 19 bases. From germline, CDR1 is MNHEY and CDR2 SVGEGT. In DNA form, the CDR3 reads TGTGCCAGCAGCGTAACTACAGGGACGCGAGAGCAGTACTTC. Translating gives CASSVTTGTREQYF.

The J gene is TRBJ1-1, the V gene TRBV12-3 or TRBV12-4; D is unresolved. This CDR3 is 12 amino acids long. Trimming took 6 bases from V and 6 from J, leaving 11 bases between them. This CDR3 reads CASSQPGAEAFF. As DNA, the CDR3 is TGTGCCAGCAGCCAACCCGGGGCTGAAGCTTTCTTT.

V is TRBV5-6 and J is TRBJ2-5; 9 nucleotides line up with TRBD2. Germline V gene data show CDR1 as SGHDT and CDR2 as YYEEEE. V trimming: 5 bases; J trimming: 5 bases; junction bases outside the gene matches: 10. This CDR3 region has 15 residues. Here the CDR3 reads CASSGGTSQTETQYF. CDR3 DNA sequence: TGTGCCAGCAGTGGTGGGACTAGCCAGACGGAGACCCAGTACTTC. Looking up the rest from reference TRBV5-6 and TRBJ2-5 gives the full variable domain: DAGVTQSPTHLIKTRGQQVTLRCSPKSGHDTVSWYQQALGQGPQFIFQYYEEEERQRGNFPDRFSGHQFPNYSSELNVNALLLGDSALYLCASSGGTSQTETQYFGPGTRLLVL.

V is TRBV3-1 (or the pseudogene TRBV3-2) and J is TRBJ2-5, with D unclear. This CDR3 contains 13 residues. V shed 2 bases and J shed 0 bases, with 4 bases lying between them. The germline V gene has CDR1 LGHDT and CDR2 YNNKEL (reference sequence). CDR3 nucleotide sequence: TGTGCCAGCAGCCAACCGGACCAAGAGACCCAGTACTTC. As protein: CASSQPDQETQYF.

The chain carries TRBV19 and TRBJ1-3; D is ambiguous. The CDR3 contains 14 residues. Trimming took off 2 bases at V and 0 bases at J, with 5 bases between the two ends. Germline CDR1 and CDR2: LNHDA and SQIVND (reference sequence). The DNA of the CDR3 is TGTGCCAGTAGTATACCCATCTCTGGAAACACCATATATTTT. It is translated as CASSIPISGNTIYF.

This sequence joins TRBV27 and TRBJ2-7; D is perhaps TRBD2 (5 bases). Trimming took off 5 bases at V and 4 bases at J, with 15 bases between the two ends. CDR1 MNHEY and CDR2 SMNVEV come from the germline V gene (reference sequence). This CDR3 is 14 amino acids long. The CDR3 DNA reads as TGTGCCAGCAGTCCCTCAGGACTGTTATACGAGCAGTACTTC. Its protein product is CASSPSGLLYEQYF.

This clone occurred once. This chain uses TRBV19 with TRBJ1-2; 7 bases are a match to TRBD1. Trimming took 0 bases from V and 3 from J; bases not matched to a gene: 4. The V gene's germline CDR1 is LNHDA and CDR2 SQIVND (reference sequence). The CDR3 is 15 residues long. The DNA of the CDR3 is TGTGCCAGTAGTATAGATGAGCAGGGGGACTATGGCTACACCTTC. Its translation is CASSIDEQGDYGYTF.

V usage is TRBV18 and J usage is TRBJ2-7, with 8 nucleotides matching TRBD1. The length of the CDR3 is 15 residues. V gave up 3 bases and J gave up 3 bases; unmatched junction bases: 7. CDR1 is KGHSH, CDR2 LQKENI, per germline. The CDR3 region has the DNA TGTGCCAGCTCACCGAGCACTGGGACAGGCTACGAGCAGTACTTC. Translating it yields CASSPSTGTGYEQYF.

There are a few counts of this clone. The V call is TRBV7-9, the J call TRBJ1-1; 10 bases are a match to TRBD1. V lost 5 bases to trimming and J lost 4 bases; unmatched junction nucleotides: 7. This CDR3 spans 15 amino acids. Per germline, CDR1 SEHNR and CDR2 FQNEAQ (reference sequence). CDR3 nucleotides: TGTGCCAGCAGCCCAGCGGGACAGGGGAGCACTGAAGCTTTCTTT. Its protein is CASSPAGQGSTEAFF.

The chain links TRBV5-6 to TRBJ1-5, with a weak D call TRBD1 (5 bases). The V gene lost 6 bases and the J gene lost 6 bases, with 25 bases spanning the gap. There are 17 residues in the CDR3. Looked up from germline, CDR1 is SGHDT and CDR2 is YYEEEE. Here the CDR3 reads CASTRMGGRESSQPQHF. In DNA form, the CDR3 reads TGTGCCAGCACCAGGATGGGAGGCAGGGAGTCGAGTCAGCCCCAGCATTTT. Full variable domain (outside the CDR3, taken from reference TRBV5-6 and TRBJ1-5): DAGVTQSPTHLIKTRGQQVTLRCSPKSGHDTVSWYQQALGQGPQFIFQYYEEEERQRGNFPDRFSGHQFPNYSSELNVNALLLGDSALYLCASTRMGGRESSQPQHFGDGTRLSIL.